The 21 T cell receptor beta chains below were found in one sample sequenced in a study of T cell responses to AZD1222 COVID-19 vaccine. Assay: immunoSEQ multiplex PCR; the TCRdb copy retains only in-frame clones and omits some. The sample consists of around 200,000 clones, 85% to 95% of them appearing once. The sample consisted of peripheral blood, taken 28 days after the second AZD1222 dose. The receptor source for this set is an adult who received the AZD1222 COVID-19 vaccine.

The gene calls are TRBV7-9 and TRBJ2-2; no definite D call. Trimming took off 4 bases at V and 9 bases at J, with 6 bases between the two ends. Germline V gives CDR1 SEHNR, CDR2 FQNEAQ (reference sequence). There are 11 residues in the CDR3. The CDR3 sequence: CASSSPRELFF. For the CDR3, the DNA is TGTGCCAGCAGCTCACCGCGGGAGCTGTTTTTT. Full variable domain (outside the CDR3, taken from reference TRBV7-9 and TRBJ2-2): DTGVSQNPRHKITKRGQNVTFRCDPISEHNRLYWYRQTLGQGPEFLTYFQNEAQLEKSRLLSDRFSAERPKGSFSTLEIQRTEQGDSAMYLCASSSPRELFFGEGSRLTVL.

The V gene is TRBV6-4, the J gene TRBJ2-1; no firm D call. The ends were cut back, 2 bases at V and 10 bases at J, with 9 bases in the middle. Germline lookup yields CDR1 MRHNA and CDR2 SNTAGT. The CDR3 runs 12 residues. The CDR3 loop reads CASSDGSTEQFF. DNA of the CDR3: TGTGCCAGCAGTGACGGGTCTACCGAGCAGTTCTTC.

This chain links TRBV19 with TRBJ2-3, with TRBD1 matching over 8 bases. In germline, CDR1 is LNHDA, CDR2 SQIVND (reference sequence). Trimming at V came to 4 bases and at J to 2 bases, leaving 2 bases not matched to a gene. This CDR3 is built from 14 residues. The CDR3 nucleotides read TGTGCCAGTAGTAAGGACAGGGACACAGATACGCAGTATTTT. Protein product: CASSKDRDTDTQYF.

The chain links TRBV5-1 to TRBJ1-2, with 7 bases aligning to TRBD1. There are 12 residues in the CDR3. V was clipped by 8 bases and J by 4 bases; unmatched bases: 5. The germline CDR1 and CDR2 sequences are SGHRS and YFSETQ. CDR3 region: CASSGTAYGYTF. The CDR3 nucleotides are TGCGCCAGTTCCGGGACAGCCTATGGCTACACCTTC.

The chain's CDR3 is CASSRQRGGQAVAGELFF. DNA of the CDR3: TGTGCCAGTAGTCGGCAGCGGGGGGGCCAGGCGGTGGCCGGGGAGCTGTTTTTT. The chain is built from TRBV19 and TRBJ2-2; 10 bases line up with TRBD2. The trim removed 5 bases at V and 6 bases at J, leaving 15 bases unmatched. This CDR3 contains 18 residues. Germline CDR1 and CDR2: LNHDA and SQIVND (reference sequence).

By sample share, this clone is medium-sized. The chain combines TRBV19 with TRBJ2-7, with 7 bases aligning to TRBD1. V lost 6 bases and J lost 6; bases outside the gene matches: 20. The CDR3 extends over 17 amino acids. CDR1 and CDR2 (germline): LNHDA, SQIVND (reference sequence). CDR3 sequence: CASSDGTWGRQGSEQYF. In DNA form, the CDR3 reads TGTGCCAGTAGCGATGGCACTTGGGGGCGACAGGGATCCGAGCAGTACTTC.

About this clone: Other DNA sequences in the sample encode the same CDR3. The CDR3 sequence: CASSLGAYQPQHF. The CDR3 DNA is TGTGCCAGCAGTTTGGGGGCGTACCAGCCCCAGCATTTT. The chain employs TRBV27 and TRBJ1-5; maybe TRBD1 (6 bases). The ends were cut back, 3 bases at V and 7 bases at J, with 10 bases in the middle. The CDR3 consists of 13 residues. Germline assignment: CDR1 MNHEY and CDR2 SMNVEV (reference sequence).

The V call is TRBV30, the J call TRBJ1-4; D gene uncertain. Germline CDR1 and CDR2: GTSNPN and SVGIG (reference sequence). V lost 2 bases, J lost 8 bases, and 12 bases lay in between. The CDR3 loop spans 13 amino acids. This CDR3 is CAWSPDLGEKLFF. Written as DNA, the CDR3 is TGTGCCTGGAGTCCGGACTTGGGCGAAAAACTGTTTTTT.

This chain links TRBV7-9 with TRBJ2-5; 7 bases line up with TRBD1. The germline V gene has CDR1 SEHNR and CDR2 FQNEAQ (reference sequence). The CDR3 is made up of 14 amino acids. The trim removed 5 bases at V and 2 bases at J, leaving 5 bases unmatched. The CDR3 DNA is TGTGCCAGCAGCCGTACGGGACAGCAAGAGACCCAGTACTTC. Translation: CASSRTGQQETQYF.

The V and J genes are TRBV29-1 and TRBJ1-1; D gene ambiguous. Per the germline V gene, CDR1 is SQVTM and CDR2 is ANQGSEA. Trimming removed 7 bases at V and 5 bases at J, with 8 bases between. The CDR3 has 10 residues. Here the CDR3 DNA reads TGCAGCGGTTCGAGTACTGAAGCTTTCTTT. Protein sequence: CSGSSTEAFF.

The chain uses TRBV29-1 and TRBJ2-5, with 7 nucleotides matching TRBD2. CDR1 and CDR2 (germline): SQVTM, ANQGSEA. CDR3 length: 13 amino acids. Losses at the gene ends were 4 bases for V and 10 bases for J; bases not matched to a gene: 12. The CDR3, as DNA: TGCAGCGTTGTTTTGCTTGTTCGGGGGGACCAGTACTTC. Amino acids: CSVVLLVRGDQYF.

V usage is TRBV25-1 and J usage is TRBJ1-6, with 9 bases matching TRBD1. J lost 7 bases, V lost 8 bases, and 3 bases had no gene match. Germline CDR1 is MGHDK and CDR2 is SYGVNS. The CDR3 covers 13 residues. The CDR3 loop is CASFGQGNSPLHF. In nucleotides, the CDR3 is TGTGCCAGCTTCGGACAGGGGAATTCACCCCTCCACTTT.

The rearrangement joins TRBV7-9 to TRBJ2-1, with a weak D call TRBD1 (5 bases). Trimming left V 5 bases short and J 8 bases short, with 13 bases between. The CDR3 is 13 residues long. Looked up from germline, CDR1 is SEHNR and CDR2 is FQNEAQ (reference sequence). The CDR3 sequence is CASSPPQVYEQFF. DNA for the CDR3: TGTGCCAGCAGCCCCCCACAGGTCTATGAGCAGTTCTTC.

The chain has TRBV14 and TRBJ1-2; perhaps TRBD1 as D (5 bases). Germline V lookup: CDR1 SGHDN, CDR2 FVKESK. V lost 0 bases to trimming and J lost 2 bases, with 16 bases between them. The CDR3 consists of 17 residues. CDR3 coding DNA: TGTGCCAGCAGCCAAGATATTTTCCAGGGCGCAAACTATGGCTACACCTTC. Its protein is CASSQDIFQGANYGYTF. The whole variable domain, remainder taken from reference TRBV14 and TRBJ1-2, is EAGVTQFPSHSVIEKGQTVTLRCDPISGHDNLYWYRRVMGKEIKFLLHFVKESKQDESGMPNNRFLAERTGGTYSTLKVQPAELEDSGVYFCASSQDIFQGANYGYTFGSGTRLTVV.

The chain couples TRBV7-8 to TRBJ1-5; D is ambiguous. Germline values: CDR1 SGHVS, CDR2 FQNEAQ. Trimming took 5 bases from V and 4 from J, leaving 6 bases between them. The CDR3 covers 12 residues. Written as DNA, the CDR3 is TGTGCCAGCAGCCCAGATAATCAGCCCCAGCATTTT. Amino acid sequence: CASSPDNQPQHF.

The rearrangement links TRBV3-1 (or the pseudogene TRBV3-2) to TRBJ2-1; 7 positions match TRBD2. This CDR3 has 15 residues. Germline V lookup: CDR1 LGHDT, CDR2 YNNKEL (reference sequence). V lost 4 bases to trimming and J lost 6 bases; unmatched junction nucleotides: 9. The CDR3 protein is CASSRGGPQFNEQFF. The CDR3 region has the DNA TGTGCCAGCAGCCGGGGGGGACCACAATTCAATGAGCAGTTCTTC.

The rearrangement uses TRBV19 and TRBJ2-3; TRBD1 might be the D (5 bases). This CDR3 has 16 residues. V was trimmed by 5 bases and J by 0 bases, leaving 15 bases between them. Germline assignment: CDR1 LNHDA and CDR2 SQIVND (reference sequence). CDR3 DNA sequence: TGTGCCAGTAGTGAAGACAGAGGCCCTAGCACAGATACGCAGTATTTT. It encodes CASSEDRGPSTDTQYF.

This clone was recorded only once. The rearrangement uses TRBV5-1 and TRBJ2-1; D gene uncertain. V was cut by 4 bases and J by 5 bases, with 22 bases left in between. Germline CDR1 and CDR2: SGHRS and YFSETQ. The CDR3 totals 17 residues. The CDR3, as DNA: TGCGCCAGCAGCGAATCCCCGATAGGATACCTGAACAATGAGCAGTTCTTC. Its translation is CASSESPIGYLNNEQFF.

This clone was seen just once. The chain couples TRBV6-5 to TRBJ2-7; D not resolved. The CDR3 length is 14 residues. Germline CDR1 reads MNHEY; CDR2 reads SVGAGI. The ends were cut back, 3 bases at V and 0 bases at J, with 9 bases in the middle. CDR3 loop: CASSYETASYEQYF. In nucleotides, the CDR3 is TGTGCCAGCAGTTATGAAACAGCCTCCTACGAGCAGTACTTC.

This chain's CDR3 is CAISEPRQGLNTEAFF. The CDR3 coding sequence is TGTGCCATCAGTGAGCCGCGACAGGGGCTGAACACTGAAGCTTTCTTT. The chain couples TRBV10-3 to TRBJ1-1; TRBD1 matches at 8 bases. The CDR3 covers 16 residues. V dropped 2 bases and J dropped 0; count of bases not matched to a gene: 5. Germline CDR1 is ENHRY and CDR2 is SYGVKD.

The V and J genes are TRBV19 and TRBJ1-6; D is unclear. The CDR3 extends over 16 amino acids. Germline V gene data show CDR1 as LNHDA and CDR2 as SQIVND (reference sequence). V was cut by 5 bases and J by 0 bases, with 11 bases left in between. The CDR3 bases are TGTGCCAGTAGTCTAAATCCGAACTCCTATAATTCACCCCTCCACTTT. Translated, it gives CASSLNPNSYNSPLHF.